Shown below are 24 T cell receptor beta chains from a single sample sequenced in a study of lymphopenia after photon versus proton radiotherapy. The table came from immunoSEQ multiplex PCR; TCRdb's copy has only in-frame clones and leaves some out. Among around 18,000 clones listed, roughly 84% were seen once. This specimen was peripheral blood, taken from a patient treated with proton-based radiotherapy. All receptors derive from a man in his sixties or seventies with pancreatic cancer.

The chain combines TRBV30 with TRBJ1-6; D not resolved. The germline V gene has CDR1 GTSNPN and CDR2 SVGIG (reference sequence). This CDR3 region has 11 residues. The V and J ends lost 2 bases and 8 bases respectively, with 4 bases between them. In DNA, the CDR3 is TGTGCCTGGAGTCGCGATTCACCCCTCCACTTT. It is translated as CAWSRDSPLHF.

The chain joins TRBV7-5 to TRBJ1-1. TRBV7-5 is designated a pseudogene. CDR3 length: 13 amino acids. Here the CDR3 DNA reads TGTGCCAGCAGCTTCGGGGGTTACACTGAAGCTTTCTTT. Translation: CASSFGGYTEAFF.

This chain joins TRBV4-1 and TRBJ2-7; possibly TRBD1 for D (6 bases). In germline, CDR1 is MGHRA, CDR2 YSYEKL. The CDR3 runs to 15 residues. The V end was cut by 2 bases, the J end by 4 bases, with 15 bases between. For the CDR3, the DNA is TGCGCCAGCAGCCAATGGGACACCAAACAGTACGAGCAGTACTTC. This encodes CASSQWDTKQYEQYF.

The rearrangement joins TRBV12-5 to TRBJ2-1; 8 bases map to TRBD2. From germline, CDR1 is LGHNT and CDR2 FRNRAP. J gave up 4 bases and V 2 bases, and 4 bases lay outside the gene matches. This CDR3 is 15 amino acids long. CDR3 nucleotide sequence: TGTGCTAGTGGTTTGACACTAGCGGATTACAATGAGCAGTTCTTC. The encoded protein is CASGLTLADYNEQFF.

The chain uses TRBV18 and TRBJ1-4; no firm D call. CDR3 size: 16 residues. Looked up from germline, CDR1 is KGHSH and CDR2 is LQKENI. V was pared by 6 bases and J by 8 bases, with 22 bases between. The CDR3, as DNA: TGTGCCAGCTCTACCATTTCTGGGGTTGATTACGAAAAACTGTTTTTT. Protein sequence: CASSTISGVDYEKLFF.

This clone was counted a single time. V and J are TRBV2 and TRBJ2-4; 11 bases agree with TRBD2. Looked up from germline, CDR1 is SNHLY and CDR2 is FYNNEI. The V gene end was trimmed by 6 bases and the J gene end by 5 bases; junction bases not matched to a gene: 6. CDR3 length equals 15 residues. The CDR3 loop reads CASSPLSGGENIQYF. CDR3 DNA: TGTGCCAGCAGCCCCCTTAGCGGGGGGGAAAACATTCAGTACTTC.

This clone was detected only once. The genes are TRBV6-6 and TRBJ2-2; D tentatively reads TRBD1 or TRBD2 (5 bases each). Trimming removed 0 bases from V and 7 bases from J, with 12 bases in between. Germline V CDR1 and CDR2: MNHNY, SVGAGI (reference sequence). The CDR3 consists of 15 residues. This chain's CDR3 is CASSYSVRGSGELFF. The DNA of the CDR3 is TGTGCCAGCAGTTACTCGGTGAGGGGAAGCGGGGAGCTGTTTTTT.

This clone was detected once. V is TRBV30 and J is TRBJ1-6; D is perhaps TRBD1 (6 bases). The length of the CDR3 is 14 residues. Trimming shortened V by 0 bases and J by 9 bases, and 12 bases separated the two germline ends. Germline V gene lookup returns CDR1 GTSNPN and CDR2 SVGIG (reference sequence). The CDR3: CAWSVRGDGSPLHF. In DNA, the CDR3 is TGTGCCTGGAGTGTCAGGGGAGATGGTTCACCCCTCCACTTT.

There are a few counts of this clone. The rearrangement uses TRBV10-2 and TRBJ1-5, with no clear D. CDR3 length: 12 residues. In germline, CDR1 is WSHSY, CDR2 SAAADI. Trimming cost V 0 bases and J 7 bases, with 4 bases left between them. DNA for the CDR3: TGCGCCAGCAGTGAGTCCCGGCAGCCCCAGCATTTT. It translates to CASSESRQPQHF.

The chain has TRBV5-1 and TRBJ2-5; TRBD2 matches 9 bases. CDR1 and CDR2 (germline): SGHRS, YFSETQ. The length of the CDR3 is 16 residues. With 0 bases clipped from V and 2 bases from J, the junction kept 5 bases outside the gene matches. The chain's CDR3 is CASSLVATSGQETQYF. Written as DNA, the CDR3 is TGCGCCAGCAGCTTGGTTGCGACTAGCGGACAAGAGACCCAGTACTTC. Full variable domain (rest looked up from reference TRBV5-1 and TRBJ2-5): KAGVTQTPRYLIKTRGQQVTLSCSPISGHRSVSWYQQTPGQGLQFLFEYFSETQRNKGNFPGRFSGRQFSNSRSEMNVSTLELGDSALYLCASSLVATSGQETQYFGPGTRLLVL.

The rearrangement uses TRBV5-8 and TRBJ2-3; 10 bases agree with TRBD2. Germline V gene sequence: CDR1 SGHTS, CDR2 YDEGEE. Germline trimming cut 2 bases from V and 1 base from J; bases unmatched to any gene: 4. The CDR3 totals 16 residues. As DNA, the CDR3 is TGTGCCAGCAGCTTTCTAGCGGGAGTTGGCACAGATACGCAGTATTTT. Its protein is CASSFLAGVGTDTQYF.

This clone occurred a few times. J is TRBJ1-2 and V is TRBV7-9; D may be TRBD1 (6 bases). Trimming stripped 2 bases from V and 7 bases from J, with 14 bases between. Per germline, CDR1 SEHNR and CDR2 FQNEAQ (reference sequence). This CDR3 contains 14 residues. This CDR3 is CASSLLGQVVGYTF. Written as DNA, the CDR3 is TGTGCCAGCAGCTTATTGGGACAAGTAGTTGGCTACACCTTC.

This clone came up once. V gene TRBV6-5 combines with J gene TRBJ1-2, with D tentatively TRBD1 (5 bases). With 6 bases removed from V and 5 bases from J, the gap between germline ends came to 10 bases. The germline gives CDR1 MNHEY, CDR2 SVGAGI. The CDR3 loop spans 12 amino acids. This CDR3 is CASSLRGYGYTF. CDR3 sequence (DNA): TGTGCCAGCAGCCTAAGGGGATATGGCTACACCTTC.

The chain links TRBV30 to TRBJ1-5; D uncertain. CDR3 length equals 13 residues. Between the trimmed V and J ends, which lost 1 base and 2 bases, there was a span of 6 bases. Germline CDR1 reads GTSNPN; CDR2 reads SVGIG (reference sequence). The CDR3 spells CAWSGAGNQPQHF. CDR3 nucleotide sequence: TGTGCCTGGAGTGGGGCGGGCAATCAGCCCCAGCATTTT.

The CDR3 loop reads CASSFLITGELFF. The CDR3 bases are TGTGCCAGCAGCTTTCTAATCACCGGGGAGCTGTTTTTT. The chain links TRBV7-3 to TRBJ2-2; D call uncertain. The CDR3 is 13 amino acids. CDR1 and CDR2 (germline): SGHTA, FQGTGA. Between the trimmed V and J ends, which lost 3 bases and 4 bases, there was a span of 6 bases.

The rearrangement uses TRBV19 and TRBJ2-6, with 10 bases that match TRBD1. The germline gives CDR1 LNHDA, CDR2 SQIVND (reference sequence). This CDR3 comprises 18 residues. V lost 4 bases, J lost 0 bases, and 6 bases stayed unmatched. The CDR3: CASSKKRDRGSGANVLTF. In nucleotides, the CDR3 is TGTGCCAGTAGTAAAAAACGGGACAGGGGCTCTGGGGCCAACGTCCTGACTTTC.

This clone was seen a single time. The chain has TRBV5-5 and TRBJ2-7; D is perhaps TRBD2 (6 bases). This CDR3 has 19 residues. Germline CDR1 is SGHKS and CDR2 is YYEKEE (reference sequence). V shed 0 bases and J shed 4 bases, with 26 bases lying between them. The CDR3 DNA is TGTGCCAGCAGCTTGGTTCCCGGGGGTCGCGCGGCCCGGGGGTACGAGCAGTACTTC. This codes for CASSLVPGGRAARGYEQYF. The entire variable domain, with the rest obtained from reference TRBV5-5 and TRBJ2-7, is as follows: DAGVTQSPTHLIKTRGQQVTLRCSPISGHKSVSWYQQVLGQGPQFIFQYYEKEERGRGNFPDRFSARQFPNYSSELNVNALLLGDSALYLCASSLVPGGRAARGYEQYFGPGTRLTVT.

The chain has TRBV2 and TRBJ1-2; the match to TRBD1 covers 7 bases. V trimming: 7 bases; J trimming: 2 bases; junction bases outside the gene matches: 10. Germline lookup yields CDR1 SNHLY and CDR2 FYNNEI. The CDR3 covers 15 residues. CDR3 in DNA: TGTGCCAGCACCGCTAACAGGGGTTTCAACTATGGCTACACCTTC. Amino acid sequence: CASTANRGFNYGYTF.

The chain couples TRBV12-5 to TRBJ1-1; no reliable D call. Trimming cost V 2 bases and J 1 base, with 8 bases left between them. The CDR3 spans 14 residues. Looked up from germline, CDR1 is LGHNT and CDR2 is FRNRAP. As DNA, the CDR3 is TGTGCTAGTGGTTTGTCGCAGCAGAACACTGAAGCTTTCTTT. It encodes CASGLSQQNTEAFF.

The genes are TRBV6-6 and TRBJ1-5; the D is unclear. There are 13 residues in the CDR3. Trimming left V 2 bases short and J 5 bases short, with 7 bases between. Germline CDR1 and CDR2: MNHNY and SVGAGI (reference sequence). The CDR3: CASSYGAYQPQHF. The CDR3 bases are TGTGCCAGCAGTTACGGAGCGTATCAGCCCCAGCATTTT.

The chain employs TRBV29-1 and TRBJ2-5; D might be TRBD1 (6 bases). V lost 6 bases to trimming and J lost 4 bases, with 12 bases between them. The CDR3 runs 12 residues. CDR1 and CDR2 (germline): SQVTM, ANQGSEA. The CDR3 region is CSVLGQLETQYF. As DNA, the CDR3 is TGCAGCGTACTCGGACAGTTAGAGACCCAGTACTTC.

The chain carries TRBV18 and TRBJ2-7; D possibly corresponds to TRBD1 (5 bases). The V gene lost 2 bases and the J gene lost 5 bases, with 13 bases spanning the gap. CDR1 KGHSH and CDR2 LQKENI come from the germline V gene. This CDR3 comprises 14 residues. The CDR3 DNA reads as TGTGCCAGCTCACCATCGGCAGGGTACGACGAGCAGTACTTC. Translation gives CASSPSAGYDEQYF. The variable domain in full, completed from reference TRBV18 and TRBJ2-7, reads NAGVMQNPRHLVRRRGQEARLRCSPMKGHSHVYWYRQLPEEGLKFMVYLQKENIIDESGMPKERFSAEFPKEGPSILRIQQVVRGDSAAYFCASSPSAGYDEQYFGPGTRLTVT.

In its sample, this clone was seen a few times. The chain carries TRBV7-9 and TRBJ2-7; either TRBD1 or TRBD2 may fit D (5 bases each). The CDR3 loop spans 12 amino acids. Trimming pared 8 bases from V and 2 bases from J, leaving 10 bases between. Germline V gene sequence: CDR1 SEHNR, CDR2 FQNEAQ (reference sequence). The CDR3 bases are TGTGCCAGCGGGACCCCTGCCTACGAGCAGTACTTC. Its translation is CASGTPAYEQYF.

The chain has TRBV7-2 and TRBJ2-2; TRBD2 matches at 7 bases. The CDR3 has 14 residues. Germline assignment: CDR1 SGHTA and CDR2 FQGNSA. After removal of 5 bases from V and 6 bases from J, the junction contained 6 bases not matched to a gene. CDR3 in amino acids: CASSPWGRAGELFF. The CDR3 coding sequence is TGTGCCAGCAGCCCGTGGGGGAGGGCCGGGGAGCTGTTTTTT.